Shown below are 22 T cell receptor beta chains from a single sample sequenced in a study of OX40 agonist ivuxolimab in advanced cancers. Libraries were prepared by immunoSEQ multiplex PCR; TCRdb keeps only in-frame clonotypes and omits some of them. The sample consists of some 64,000 clones, approximately 86% of them appearing once. The specimen was CD4+ or CD8+ T cells sorted from blood, collected in a trial of the OX40 agonist ivuxolimab. The receptor source for this set is an adult with an advanced solid tumor such as melanoma, head and neck, liver or kidney cancer.

V gene TRBV11-3 combines with J gene TRBJ2-2; 7 positions agree with TRBD1. The germline CDR1 and CDR2 sequences are SGHNT and YENEEA. Unmatched junction bases numbered 6, after V lost 5 bases and J lost 0 bases. This CDR3 comprises 16 residues. The CDR3 loop reads CASSPGTDTNTGELFF. Written as DNA, the CDR3 is TGTGCCAGCAGCCCGGGGACAGACACGAACACCGGGGAGCTGTTTTTT.

This clone was counted a few times. V usage is TRBV30 and J usage is TRBJ2-6; 9 nucleotides agree with TRBD1. V trimming: 7 bases; J trimming: 0 bases; junction bases outside the gene matches: 10. Germline V CDR1 and CDR2: GTSNPN, SVGIG (reference sequence). This CDR3 comprises 17 residues. For the CDR3, the DNA is TGTGCCTTCCACCGGGACAGGGCCCGCTCTGGGGCCAACGTCCTGACTTTC. Translation gives CAFHRDRARSGANVLTF.

CDR3 protein: CASSSGGVEKLFF. DNA of the CDR3: TGTGCCAGCAGCTCCGGAGGCGTTGAAAAACTGTTTTTT. V is TRBV7-2 and J is TRBJ1-4; D gene ambiguous. The CDR3 has 13 residues. V dropped 4 bases and J dropped 7 bases, with 10 bases sitting between them. From germline, CDR1 is SGHTA and CDR2 FQGNSA.

This clone was counted only a few times. The rearrangement uses TRBV5-4 and TRBJ2-7, with 7 bases fitting TRBD2. The CDR3 is made up of 13 amino acids. The J segment lost 6 bases and the V segment lost 0 bases, leaving 3 bases of the junction unmatched. Germline CDR1 is SGHNT and CDR2 is YYREEE (reference sequence). CDR3 protein: CASSLARGSEQYF. CDR3 nucleotide sequence: TGTGCCAGCAGCTTGGCCCGCGGGAGCGAGCAGTACTTC.

This clone was observed once. The chain has TRBV7-2 and TRBJ1-2; no firm D call. V lost 3 bases, J lost 4 bases, and 12 bases lay in between. The CDR3 contains 14 residues. CDR1 is SGHTA, CDR2 FQGNSA, per germline. CDR3 protein: CASSFIGEGYGYTF. The DNA for the CDR3 is TGTGCCAGCAGCTTTATTGGGGAGGGCTATGGCTACACCTTC.

The J gene is TRBJ2-5, the V gene TRBV7-9; TRBD1 aligns across 7 bases. Looked up from germline, CDR1 is SEHNR and CDR2 is FQNEAQ (reference sequence). The CDR3 length is 14 residues. With 6 bases clipped from V and 1 base from J, the junction kept 5 bases outside the gene matches. CDR3 in DNA: TGTGCCAGCAGGTCAACAGGGGTCCAAGAGACCCAGTACTTC. This sequence encodes CASRSTGVQETQYF.

The chain uses TRBV30 and TRBJ2-2; TRBD2 is a possible D gene (5 bases). Germline lookup yields CDR1 GTSNPN and CDR2 SVGIG (reference sequence). The V gene lost 4 bases and the J gene lost 1 base, with 13 bases spanning the gap. The CDR3 totals 15 residues. CDR3 loop: CAWKNIGLNTGELFF. CDR3 DNA sequence: TGTGCCTGGAAAAACATAGGACTGAACACCGGGGAGCTGTTTTTT.

The chain recombines TRBV7-9 with TRBJ2-2, with D possibly matching TRBD2 (6 bases). Trimming left V 0 bases short and J 7 bases short, with 12 bases between. Germline V gene lookup returns CDR1 SEHNR and CDR2 FQNEAQ (reference sequence). The CDR3 contains 15 residues. The CDR3 spells CASSLAGGTSGELFF. In DNA, the CDR3 is TGTGCCAGCAGCTTAGCGGGAGGTACCAGCGGGGAGCTGTTTTTT.

The sample holds one count of this clone. The gene calls are TRBV15 and TRBJ2-5; 9 nucleotides line up with TRBD2. CDR1 is LNHNV, CDR2 YYDKDF, per germline (reference sequence). V gave up 3 bases and J gave up 5 bases; unmatched junction bases: 10. The CDR3 totals 16 residues. CDR3 bases: TGTGCCACCAGCAGGGCGGGTAGCGGGAGAAGGGAGACCCAGTACTTC. The encoded protein is CATSRAGSGRRETQYF.

This clone was detected a few times. The rearrangement links TRBV19 to TRBJ1-2, with TRBD1 as a possible D gene (5 bases). CDR1 LNHDA and CDR2 SQIVND come from the germline V gene (reference sequence). This CDR3 spans 13 amino acids. Trimming removed 6 bases from V and 8 bases from J, with 16 bases in between. The DNA of the CDR3 is TGTGCCAGTAGCCCTAGGGGCGCGACGGGCTACACCTTC. This codes for CASSPRGATGYTF.

This chain uses TRBV19 with TRBJ1-5; D call uncertain. The V gene's germline CDR1 is LNHDA and CDR2 SQIVND (reference sequence). Trimming shortened V by 6 bases and J by 2 bases, and 17 bases separated the two germline ends. The CDR3 has 16 residues. CDR3 region: CASSRRDERGNQPQHF. CDR3 sequence (DNA): TGTGCCAGTAGCCGACGGGATGAACGGGGCAATCAGCCCCAGCATTTT. Full variable domain (missing parts from reference TRBV19 and TRBJ1-5): DGGITQSPKYLFRKEGQNVTLSCEQNLNHDAMYWYRQDPGQGLRLIYYSQIVNDFQKGDIAEGYSVSREKKESFPLTVTSAQKNPTAFYLCASSRRDERGNQPQHFGDGTRLSIL.

This clone appeared once. The J gene is TRBJ2-7, the V gene TRBV11-1; 10 bases line up with TRBD2. This CDR3 has 15 residues. The junction had 7 bases not matched to a gene; V was cut back by 5 bases and J by 3 bases. Per the germline V gene, CDR1 is SGHAT and CDR2 is FQDESV (reference sequence). CDR3 nucleotide sequence: TGTGCCAGCAGCCTATTAGCGGGAGGAAGCTACGAGCAGTACTTC. The encoded protein is CASSLLAGGSYEQYF.

The chain has TRBV5-4 and TRBJ2-3, with TRBD2 identical over 8 bases. J gave up 5 bases and V 1 base, and 9 bases lay outside the gene matches. Germline CDR1 is SGHNT and CDR2 is YYREEE (reference sequence). This CDR3 has 16 amino acids. The CDR3 region has the DNA TGTGCCAGCAGCTTGATACTAGCGGTAAGGGGAGATACGCAGTATTTT. Translating it yields CASSLILAVRGDTQYF.

The genes are TRBV5-5 and TRBJ2-7; 7 bases agree with TRBD1. The V gene's germline CDR1 is SGHKS and CDR2 YYEKEE (reference sequence). CDR3 size: 14 residues. J lost 3 bases, V lost 4 bases, and 7 bases had no gene match. This CDR3 reads CASSPGTEVYEQYF. CDR3 sequence (DNA): TGTGCCAGCAGCCCCGGGACAGAGGTCTACGAGCAGTACTTC.

V gene TRBV7-9 combines with J gene TRBJ2-7, with 11 bases lining up with TRBD1. The V gene end was trimmed by 4 bases and the J gene end by 4 bases; junction bases not matched to a gene: 6. Germline V gene data show CDR1 as SEHNR and CDR2 as FQNEAQ (reference sequence). There are 15 residues in the CDR3. This chain's CDR3 is CASSYRDRGNYEQYF. DNA for the CDR3: TGTGCCAGCAGCTACCGGGACAGGGGGAATTACGAGCAGTACTTC.

This clone was observed a few times. The chain uses TRBV18 and TRBJ1-5; the match to TRBD1 covers 10 bases. Trimming at V came to 2 bases and at J to 5 bases, leaving 0 bases not matched to a gene. This CDR3 contains 14 residues. From germline, CDR1 is KGHSH and CDR2 LQKENI. The CDR3 reads CASSPDRGHQPQHF. The CDR3 DNA is TGTGCCAGCTCACCAGACAGGGGGCATCAGCCCCAGCATTTT. Supplemented by reference TRBV18 and TRBJ1-5, the full variable domain reads NAGVMQNPRHLVRRRGQEARLRCSPMKGHSHVYWYRQLPEEGLKFMVYLQKENIIDESGMPKERFSAEFPKEGPSILRIQQVVRGDSAAYFCASSPDRGHQPQHFGDGTRLSIL.

There are a few counts of this clone. The rearrangement joins TRBV25-1 to TRBJ2-1; 13 positions match TRBD2. Germline lookup yields CDR1 MGHDK and CDR2 SYGVNS. The V gene end was trimmed by 2 bases and the J gene end by 6 bases; junction bases not matched to a gene: 4. The CDR3 covers 16 residues. The CDR3 region is CASSEVGLAGANEQFF. The CDR3 bases are TGTGCCAGCAGTGAAGTCGGACTAGCGGGAGCCAATGAGCAGTTCTTC.

This sequence joins TRBV19 and TRBJ2-5; tentatively, D is TRBD2 (5 bases). V dropped 4 bases and J dropped 7 bases, with 16 bases sitting between them. From germline, CDR1 is LNHDA and CDR2 SQIVND (reference sequence). This CDR3 is built from 14 residues. In DNA, the CDR3 is TGTGCCAGTAGTACCTCACTAGGCGTAGGGACCCAGTACTTC. Translation gives CASSTSLGVGTQYF. The full variable domain, in which reference TRBV19 and TRBJ2-5 provide the parts outside the CDR3, is DGGITQSPKYLFRKEGQNVTLSCEQNLNHDAMYWYRQDPGQGLRLIYYSQIVNDFQKGDIAEGYSVSREKKESFPLTVTSAQKNPTAFYLCASSTSLGVGTQYFGPGTRLLVL.

The rearrangement uses TRBV7-9 and TRBJ2-1, with 11 nucleotides matching TRBD2. The trim removed 5 bases at V and 9 bases at J, leaving 9 bases unmatched. The CDR3 is made up of 15 amino acids. CDR1 and CDR2 (germline): SEHNR, FQNEAQ (reference sequence). The CDR3 loop is CASSPRLAGNVEQFF. The CDR3 DNA is TGTGCCAGCAGCCCACGACTAGCGGGAAACGTTGAGCAGTTCTTC. Variable domain in full (rest from reference TRBV7-9 and TRBJ2-1): DTGVSQNPRHKITKRGQNVTFRCDPISEHNRLYWYRQTLGQGPEFLTYFQNEAQLEKSRLLSDRFSAERPKGSFSTLEIQRTEQGDSAMYLCASSPRLAGNVEQFFGPGTRLTVL.

The chain links TRBV4-1 to TRBJ2-3, with 9 bases lining up with TRBD1. Germline V gene data show CDR1 as MGHRA and CDR2 as YSYEKL. Trimming cost V 0 bases and J 4 bases; bases outside gene matches: 8. The CDR3 has 17 residues. CDR3 nucleotide sequence: TGCGCCAGCAGCCAAGATAGAACCGGGACAGGGTCAGATACGCAGTATTTT. It specifies CASSQDRTGTGSDTQYF.

The chain links TRBV19 to TRBJ2-1; weak D call: TRBD1 (6 bases). Germline V gene sequence: CDR1 LNHDA, CDR2 SQIVND (reference sequence). CDR3 length: 14 amino acids. Trimming took off 8 bases at V and 5 bases at J, with 16 bases between the two ends. The CDR3, as DNA: TGTGCCAGTTCCCAAAGTTCAGGGGACAATGAGCAGTTCTTC. Its protein is CASSQSSGDNEQFF.

V gene TRBV7-2 combines with J gene TRBJ2-1, with unresolved D. CDR3 length: 13 residues. V lost 2 bases and J lost 3, with 5 bases in between. CDR1 and CDR2 (germline): SGHTA, FQGNSA. The CDR3: CASSLNRYNEQFF. In DNA form, the CDR3 reads TGTGCCAGCAGCTTAAACCGCTACAATGAGCAGTTCTTC.